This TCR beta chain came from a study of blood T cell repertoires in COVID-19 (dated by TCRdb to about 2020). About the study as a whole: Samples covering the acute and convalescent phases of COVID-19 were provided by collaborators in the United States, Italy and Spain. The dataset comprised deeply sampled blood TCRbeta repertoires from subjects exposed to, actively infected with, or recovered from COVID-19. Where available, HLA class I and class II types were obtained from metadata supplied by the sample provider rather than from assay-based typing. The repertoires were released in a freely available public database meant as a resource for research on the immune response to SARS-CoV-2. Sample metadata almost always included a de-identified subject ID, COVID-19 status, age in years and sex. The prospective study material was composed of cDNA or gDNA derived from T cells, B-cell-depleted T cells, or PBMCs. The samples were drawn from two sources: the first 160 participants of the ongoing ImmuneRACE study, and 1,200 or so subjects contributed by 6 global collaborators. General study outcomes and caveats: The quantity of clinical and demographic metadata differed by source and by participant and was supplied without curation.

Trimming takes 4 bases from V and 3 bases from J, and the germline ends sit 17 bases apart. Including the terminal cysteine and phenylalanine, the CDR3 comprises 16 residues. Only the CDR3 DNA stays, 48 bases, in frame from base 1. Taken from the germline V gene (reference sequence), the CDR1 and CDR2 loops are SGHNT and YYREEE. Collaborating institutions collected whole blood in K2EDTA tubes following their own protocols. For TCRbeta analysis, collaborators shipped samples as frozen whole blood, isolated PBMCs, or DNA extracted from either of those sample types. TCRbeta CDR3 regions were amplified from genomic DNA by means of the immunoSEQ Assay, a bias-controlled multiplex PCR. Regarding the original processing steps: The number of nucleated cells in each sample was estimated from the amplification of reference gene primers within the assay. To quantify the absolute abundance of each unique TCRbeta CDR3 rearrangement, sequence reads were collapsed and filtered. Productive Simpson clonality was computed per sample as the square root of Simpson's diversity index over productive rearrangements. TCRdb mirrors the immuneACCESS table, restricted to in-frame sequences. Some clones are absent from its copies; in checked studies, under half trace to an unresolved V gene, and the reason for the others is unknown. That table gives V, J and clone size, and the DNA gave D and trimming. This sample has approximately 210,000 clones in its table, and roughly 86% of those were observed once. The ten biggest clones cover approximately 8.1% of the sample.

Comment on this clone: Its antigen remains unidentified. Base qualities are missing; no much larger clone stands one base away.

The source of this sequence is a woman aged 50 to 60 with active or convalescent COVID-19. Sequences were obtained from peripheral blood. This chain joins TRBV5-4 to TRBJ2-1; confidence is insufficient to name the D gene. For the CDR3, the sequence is CASSTGGHVSYNEQFF. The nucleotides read TGTGCCAGCAGCACCGGTGGGCACGTCAGCTACAATGAGCAGTTCTTC.